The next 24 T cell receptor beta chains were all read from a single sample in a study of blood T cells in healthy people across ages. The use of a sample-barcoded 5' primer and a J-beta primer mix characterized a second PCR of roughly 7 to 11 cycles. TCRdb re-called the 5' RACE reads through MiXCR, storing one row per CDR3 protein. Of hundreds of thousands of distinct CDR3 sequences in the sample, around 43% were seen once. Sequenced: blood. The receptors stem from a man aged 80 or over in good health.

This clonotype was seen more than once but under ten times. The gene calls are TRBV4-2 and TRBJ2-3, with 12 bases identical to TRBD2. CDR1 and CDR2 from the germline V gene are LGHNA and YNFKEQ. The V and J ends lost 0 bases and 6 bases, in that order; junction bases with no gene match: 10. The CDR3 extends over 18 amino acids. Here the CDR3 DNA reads TGTGCCAGCAGCCAAGAGCCGGCTAGCGGGAGGGCCGGGGATACGCAGTATTTT. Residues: CASSQEPASGRAGDTQYF.

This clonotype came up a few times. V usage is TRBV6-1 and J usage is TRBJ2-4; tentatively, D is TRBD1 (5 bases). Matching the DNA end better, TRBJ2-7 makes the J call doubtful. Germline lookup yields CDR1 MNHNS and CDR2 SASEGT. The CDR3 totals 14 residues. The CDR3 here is CASSGSQGMYEQYF. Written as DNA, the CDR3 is TGTGCCAGCAGTGGGTCCCAGGGAATGTACGAGCAGTACTTC.

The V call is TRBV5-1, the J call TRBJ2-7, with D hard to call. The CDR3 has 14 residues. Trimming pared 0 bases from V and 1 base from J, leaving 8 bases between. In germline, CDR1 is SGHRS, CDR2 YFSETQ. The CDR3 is CASSLEAKSYEQYF. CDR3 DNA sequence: TGCGCCAGCAGCTTGGAGGCAAAGTCCTACGAGCAGTACTTC.

CDR3 loop: CSGGSAVGEQYF. CDR3 nucleotides: TGCAGCGGGGGGTCCGCGGTCGGCGAGCAGTACTTC. V is TRBV29-1 and J is TRBJ2-7; D possibly matches TRBD1 or TRBD2 (5 bases each). CDR3 length: 12 amino acids. CDR1 and CDR2 from the germline V gene are SQVTM and ANQGSEA. Trimming removed 7 bases at V and 6 bases at J, with 16 bases between.

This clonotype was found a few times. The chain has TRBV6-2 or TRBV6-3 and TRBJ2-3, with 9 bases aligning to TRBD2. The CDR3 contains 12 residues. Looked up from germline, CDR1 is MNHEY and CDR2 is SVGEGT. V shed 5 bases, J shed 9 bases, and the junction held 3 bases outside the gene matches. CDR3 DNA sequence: TGTGCCAGCAGTCCGGGACTAGCCACGCAGTATTTT. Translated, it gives CASSPGLATQYF.

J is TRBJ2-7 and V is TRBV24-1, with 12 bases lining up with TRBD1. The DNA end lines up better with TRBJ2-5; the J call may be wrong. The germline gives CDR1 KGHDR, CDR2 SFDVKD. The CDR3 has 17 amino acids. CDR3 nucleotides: TGTGCCACCAGCGGACCCGGGACAGGGGGCTCTGGAGAGACCCAGTACTTC. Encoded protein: CATSGPGTGGSGETQYF.

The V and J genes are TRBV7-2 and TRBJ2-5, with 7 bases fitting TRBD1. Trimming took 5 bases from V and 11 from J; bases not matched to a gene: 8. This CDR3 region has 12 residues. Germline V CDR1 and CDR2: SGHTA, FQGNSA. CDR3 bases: TGTGCCAGCAGCGCCTCAGGGGGTGAGCAGTACTTC. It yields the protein CASSASGGEQYF.

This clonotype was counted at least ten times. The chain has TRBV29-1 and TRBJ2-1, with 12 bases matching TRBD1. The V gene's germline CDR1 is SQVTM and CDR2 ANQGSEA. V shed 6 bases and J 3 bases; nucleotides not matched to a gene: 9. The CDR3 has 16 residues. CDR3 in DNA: TGCAGCGTCGTTGTGGGACAGGGGGCTAACTACAATGAGCAGTTCTTC. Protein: CSVVVGQGANYNEQFF.

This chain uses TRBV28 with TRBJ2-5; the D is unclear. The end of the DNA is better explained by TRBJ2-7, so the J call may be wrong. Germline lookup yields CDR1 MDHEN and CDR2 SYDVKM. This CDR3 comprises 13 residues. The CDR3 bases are TGTGCCACCTCCCAGTCACCGCGCTACGAGCAGTACTTC. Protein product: CATSQSPRYEQYF.

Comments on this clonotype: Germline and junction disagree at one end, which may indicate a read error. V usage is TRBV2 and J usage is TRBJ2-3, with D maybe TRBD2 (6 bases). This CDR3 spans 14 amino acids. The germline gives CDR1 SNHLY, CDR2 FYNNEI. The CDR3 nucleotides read TGTGCCAGCAGTCCCTGGGAGGTCACAGATGCGCAGTATTTT. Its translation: CASSPWEVTDAQYF.

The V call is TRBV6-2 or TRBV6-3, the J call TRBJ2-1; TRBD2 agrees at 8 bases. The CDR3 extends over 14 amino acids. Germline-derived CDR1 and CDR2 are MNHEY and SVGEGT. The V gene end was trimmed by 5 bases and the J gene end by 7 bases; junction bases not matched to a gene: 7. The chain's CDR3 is CASSDSGRVNEQFF. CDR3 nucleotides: TGTGCCAGCAGTGACAGCGGGAGAGTGAATGAGCAGTTCTTC.

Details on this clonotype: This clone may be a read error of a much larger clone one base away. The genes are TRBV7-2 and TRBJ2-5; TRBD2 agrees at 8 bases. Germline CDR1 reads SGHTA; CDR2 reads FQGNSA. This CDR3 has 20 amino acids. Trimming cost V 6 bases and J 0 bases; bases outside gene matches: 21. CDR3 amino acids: CASRVRPGLVGGTHQETQYF. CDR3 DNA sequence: TGTGCCAGCAGGGTACGGCCGGGACTAGTGGGGGGTACTCACCAAGAGACCCAGTACTTC.

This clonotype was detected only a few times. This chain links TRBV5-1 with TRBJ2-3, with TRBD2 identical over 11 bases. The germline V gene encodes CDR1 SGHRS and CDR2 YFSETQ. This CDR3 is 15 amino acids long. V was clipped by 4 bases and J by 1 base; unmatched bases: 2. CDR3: CASSRGLAGTDTQYF. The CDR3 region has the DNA TGCGCCAGCAGCAGGGGACTAGCGGGCACAGATACGCAGTATTTT.

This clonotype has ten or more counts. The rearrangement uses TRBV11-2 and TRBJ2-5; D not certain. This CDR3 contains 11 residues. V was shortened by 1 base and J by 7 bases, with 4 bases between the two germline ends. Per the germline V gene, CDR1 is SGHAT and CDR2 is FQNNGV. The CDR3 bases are TGTGCCAGCAGCTTAGTGGTGACCCAGTACTTC. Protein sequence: CASSLVVTQYF.

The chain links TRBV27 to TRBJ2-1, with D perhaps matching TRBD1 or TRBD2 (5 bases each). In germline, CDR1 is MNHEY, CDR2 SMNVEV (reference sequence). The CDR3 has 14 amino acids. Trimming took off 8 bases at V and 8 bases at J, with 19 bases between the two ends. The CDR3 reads CASRGSGAGYEQFF. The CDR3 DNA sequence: TGTGCCAGCCGGGGCTCTGGGGCAGGATATGAGCAGTTCTTC.

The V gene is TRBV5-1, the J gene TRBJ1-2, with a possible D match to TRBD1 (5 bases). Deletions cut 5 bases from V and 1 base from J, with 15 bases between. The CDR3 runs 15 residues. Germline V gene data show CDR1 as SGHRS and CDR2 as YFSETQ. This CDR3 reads CASSLQANLNYGYTF. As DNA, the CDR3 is TGCGCCAGCAGTTTACAGGCGAACCTTAACTATGGCTACACCTTC.

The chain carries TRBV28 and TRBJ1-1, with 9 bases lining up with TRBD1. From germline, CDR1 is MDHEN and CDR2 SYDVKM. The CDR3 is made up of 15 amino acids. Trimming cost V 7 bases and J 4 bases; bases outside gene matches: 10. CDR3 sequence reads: CASIKRTGGVTEAFF. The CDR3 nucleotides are TGTGCCAGCATCAAAAGAACAGGGGGCGTCACTGAAGCTTTCTTT.

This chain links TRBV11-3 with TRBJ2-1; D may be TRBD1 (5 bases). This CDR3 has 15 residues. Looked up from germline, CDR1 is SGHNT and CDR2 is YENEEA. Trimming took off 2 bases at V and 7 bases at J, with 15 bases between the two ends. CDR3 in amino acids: CASSLFSGIRNEQFF. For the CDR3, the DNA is TGTGCCAGCAGCTTATTTTCAGGGATTAGAAATGAGCAGTTCTTC.

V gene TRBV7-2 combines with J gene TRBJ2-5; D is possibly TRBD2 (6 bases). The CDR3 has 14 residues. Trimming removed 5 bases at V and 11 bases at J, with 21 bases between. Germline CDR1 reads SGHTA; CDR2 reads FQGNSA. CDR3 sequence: CASSRGRLDNEQYF. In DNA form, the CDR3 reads TGTGCCAGCAGCCGGGGCCGACTAGACAATGAGCAGTACTTC.

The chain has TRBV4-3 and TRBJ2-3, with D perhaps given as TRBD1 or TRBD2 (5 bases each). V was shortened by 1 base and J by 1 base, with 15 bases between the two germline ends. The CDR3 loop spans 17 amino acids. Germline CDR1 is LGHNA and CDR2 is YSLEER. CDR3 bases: TGCGCCAGCAGCCAAGGAGGGTCCAGGGTTGGCACAGATACGCAGTATTTT. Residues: CASSQGGSRVGTDTQYF.

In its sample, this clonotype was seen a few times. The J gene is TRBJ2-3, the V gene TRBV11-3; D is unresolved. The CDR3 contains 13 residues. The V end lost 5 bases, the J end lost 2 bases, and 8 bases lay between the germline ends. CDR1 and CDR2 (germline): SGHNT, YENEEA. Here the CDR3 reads CASSPGLTDTQYF. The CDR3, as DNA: TGTGCCAGCAGCCCCGGGCTCACAGATACGCAGTATTTT.

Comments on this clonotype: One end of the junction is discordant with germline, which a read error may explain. CDR3 sequence reads: CTSSLAGGLANIQYF. DNA of the CDR3: TGTACCAGCAGTTTGGCAGGTGGACTAGCCAACATTCAGTACTTC. The J gene is TRBJ2-7, the V gene TRBV12-3 or TRBV12-4; 8 nucleotides agree with TRBD2. The better agreement between TRBJ2-4 and the DNA end casts doubt on the J call. The CDR3 runs 15 residues.

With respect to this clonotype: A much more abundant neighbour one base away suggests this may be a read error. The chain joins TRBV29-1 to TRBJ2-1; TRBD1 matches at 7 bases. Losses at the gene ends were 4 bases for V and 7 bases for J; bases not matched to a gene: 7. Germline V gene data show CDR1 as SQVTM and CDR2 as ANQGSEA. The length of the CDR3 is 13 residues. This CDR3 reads CSVATSRGNEQFF. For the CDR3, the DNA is TGCAGCGTTGCGACTTCCAGGGGGAATGAGCAGTTCTTC.

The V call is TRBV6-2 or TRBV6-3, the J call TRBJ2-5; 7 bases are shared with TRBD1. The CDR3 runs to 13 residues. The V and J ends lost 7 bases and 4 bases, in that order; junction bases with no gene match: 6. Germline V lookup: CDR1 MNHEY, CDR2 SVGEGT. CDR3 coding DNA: TGTGCCAGCACGGAGACAGGGCGAGAGACCCAGTACTTC. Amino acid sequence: CASTETGRETQYF.